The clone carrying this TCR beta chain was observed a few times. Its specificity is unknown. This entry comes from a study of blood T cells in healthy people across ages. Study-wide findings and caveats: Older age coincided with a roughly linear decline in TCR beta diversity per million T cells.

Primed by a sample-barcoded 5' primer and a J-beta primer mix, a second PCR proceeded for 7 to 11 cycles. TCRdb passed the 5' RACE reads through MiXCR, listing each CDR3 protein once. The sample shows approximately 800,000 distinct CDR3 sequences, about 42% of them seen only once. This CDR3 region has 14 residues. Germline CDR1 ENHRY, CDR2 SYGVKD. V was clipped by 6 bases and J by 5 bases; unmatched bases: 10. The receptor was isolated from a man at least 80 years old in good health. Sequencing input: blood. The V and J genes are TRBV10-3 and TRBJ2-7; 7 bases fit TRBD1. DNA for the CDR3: TGTGCCATCAGAGAGACAGGGATGGGCGACGAGCAGTACTTC. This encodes CAIRETGMGDEQYF.